This T cell receptor beta chain was sequenced during a study of OX40 agonist ivuxolimab in advanced cancers. Study-level information: Dose-escalation cases comprised hepatocellular carcinoma, melanoma, renal cell or head and neck cancer. With a range of 23 to 79, age averaged approximately 54 years, and around 80% were male. Prior therapy, whether anti-PD-1, anti-PD-L1 or anti-CTLA-4, was allowed, and less than 45% had some. Two cutaneous melanoma patients and one hepatocellular carcinoma patient, three in all, had partial responses.

Here immunoSEQ multiplex PCR was the method, and the copy in TCRdb shows in-frame clones only, minus some. The table records more than 50,000 clones, 70% to 80% of them present only once. This clone was counted only a few times. Here the sequenced sample was CD4+ or CD8+ T cells sorted from blood, taken in a trial of the OX40 agonist ivuxolimab. This receptor was obtained from an adult with an advanced solid tumor such as melanoma, head and neck, liver or kidney cancer.

CDR3 loop: CASTSTEGSTEAFF. The CDR3 DNA is TGTGCCAGCACCTCTACCGAAGGGTCCACTGAAGCTTTCTTT. V usage is TRBV4-2 and J usage is TRBJ1-1, with unresolved D. Germline V gives CDR1 LGHNA, CDR2 YNFKEQ. Trimming took off 7 bases at V and 4 bases at J, with 16 bases between the two ends. CDR3 length equals 14 residues.